One sample yielded the 28 T cell receptor beta chains listed below, sequenced in a study of blood T cell repertoires in COVID-19. Here immunoSEQ multiplex PCR was the method, and the copy in TCRdb shows in-frame clones only, minus some. Of 100,000 to 150,000 clones in the sample, under 85% were seen once. Sequenced: peripheral blood. Every receptor here comes from a man aged 55 to 70 with acute or convalescent COVID-19.

The chain couples TRBV5-1 to TRBJ2-7; 8 bases are shared with TRBD1. This CDR3 has 16 residues. Germline loops: CDR1 SGHRS, CDR2 YFSETQ. V shed 4 bases, J shed 0 bases, and the junction held 9 bases outside the gene matches. The CDR3 region has the DNA TGCGCCAGCAGCCAGACGACAGGGGTCAGCTCCTACGAGCAGTACTTC. This sequence encodes CASSQTTGVSSYEQYF.

In DNA form, the CDR3 reads TGTGCCAGCAGTTTAAGCAGGGGCGCCTACAATGAGCAGTTCTTC. Residues: CASSLSRGAYNEQFF. The genes are TRBV28 and TRBJ2-1; perhaps TRBD1 as D (6 bases). The CDR3 contains 15 residues. V was cut by 2 bases and J by 2 bases, with 10 bases left in between. The V gene's germline CDR1 is MDHEN and CDR2 SYDVKM.

CDR3 in amino acids: CASSRTGVVTEAFF. CDR3 bases: TGTGCCAGTAGTAGGACAGGGGTGGTGACTGAAGCTTTCTTT. V and J are TRBV19 and TRBJ1-1, with TRBD1 matching 9 bases. This CDR3 contains 14 residues. V shed 4 bases, J shed 5 bases, and the junction held 5 bases outside the gene matches. Per germline, CDR1 LNHDA and CDR2 SQIVND (reference sequence).

V and J are TRBV18 and TRBJ2-1; 12 bases align to TRBD2. The CDR3 length is 14 residues. In germline, CDR1 is KGHSH, CDR2 LQKENI. V gave up 3 bases and J gave up 9 bases; unmatched junction bases: 3. CDR3 protein: CASSPTSGSGEQFF. Written as DNA, the CDR3 is TGTGCCAGCTCACCGACTAGCGGGAGCGGTGAGCAGTTCTTC.

The rearrangement joins TRBV27 to TRBJ1-5; tentative D call: TRBD1 (5 bases). The germline CDR1 and CDR2 sequences are MNHEY and SMNVEV (reference sequence). The V end was cut by 2 bases, the J end by 0 bases, with 11 bases between. The CDR3 totals 16 residues. The CDR3: CASSLRTPYSNQPQHF. CDR3 nucleotide sequence: TGTGCCAGCAGTTTACGGACACCTTATAGCAATCAGCCCCAGCATTTT.

V usage is TRBV28 and J usage is TRBJ2-1, with TRBD2 matching 9 bases. This CDR3 has 13 residues. J was trimmed by 2 bases and V by 10 bases; bases with no gene match: 3. From germline, CDR1 is MDHEN and CDR2 SYDVKM. CDR3 sequence: CATSGNTYNEQFF. DNA of the CDR3: TGTGCCACTAGCGGGAACACCTACAATGAGCAGTTCTTC.

This clone showed up just a few times. The V gene is TRBV5-5, the J gene TRBJ1-3, with 7 bases that match TRBD1. In germline, CDR1 is SGHKS, CDR2 YYEKEE (reference sequence). V lost 2 bases to trimming and J lost 0 bases; unmatched junction nucleotides: 8. This CDR3 spans 17 amino acids. CDR3 sequence (DNA): TGTGCCAGCAGCTTAGCGGCAGGGGGTGCCTCTGGAAACACCATATATTTT. Its protein product is CASSLAAGGASGNTIYF.

For the CDR3, the DNA is TGTGCCAGCAGTTCCTACCCGGGACAGGGCAACTACGAGCAGTACTTC. Its protein product is CASSSYPGQGNYEQYF. The chain has TRBV27 and TRBJ2-7; TRBD1 aligns across 9 bases. The CDR3 contains 16 residues. V lost 4 bases and J lost 3; bases outside the gene matches: 10. CDR1 is MNHEY, CDR2 SMNVEV, per germline (reference sequence).

The chain combines TRBV29-1 with TRBJ1-5; a possible D gene is TRBD1 (5 bases). V lost 7 bases, J lost 0 bases, and 10 bases lay in between. This CDR3 has 13 residues. Germline CDR1 reads SQVTM; CDR2 reads ANQGSEA. In nucleotides, the CDR3 is TGCAGCGCGGCAGGGAATAGCAATCAGCCCCAGCATTTT. Its protein is CSAAGNSNQPQHF.

This chain uses TRBV7-7 with TRBJ1-3; D is unresolved. Trimming removed 5 bases from V and 1 base from J, with 6 bases in between. Germline V gene sequence: CDR1 SSHAT, CDR2 FNYEAQ (reference sequence). This CDR3 comprises 13 residues. The CDR3 DNA sequence: TGTGCCAGCAGCGGAGATTCTGGAAACACCATATATTTT. It encodes CASSGDSGNTIYF.

CDR3 coding DNA: TGTGCCAGCTCACCACGGACTAGCGGGAGCGGAGAGACCCAGTACTTC. It specifies CASSPRTSGSGETQYF. The chain is built from TRBV18 and TRBJ2-5, with 13 bases fitting TRBD2. The V gene's germline CDR1 is KGHSH and CDR2 LQKENI. The V and J ends lost 1 base and 4 bases, in that order; junction bases with no gene match: 3. This CDR3 has 16 residues.

In its sample, this clone was seen once. V is TRBV6-6 and J is TRBJ2-7; 9 positions agree with TRBD1. The germline V gene encodes CDR1 MNHNY and CDR2 SVGAGI (reference sequence). This CDR3 is built from 13 residues. With V trimmed by 8 bases and J by 0 bases, 2 bases remained unmatched. The CDR3 bases are TGTGCCAGCGGGGGACAGGGCTCCTACGAGCAGTACTTC. Translated: CASGGQGSYEQYF.

The CDR3 loop is CASSPEAGVNTEAFF. In DNA form, the CDR3 reads TGTGCCAGCTCACCGGAGGCAGGGGTGAACACTGAAGCTTTCTTT. The chain joins TRBV18 to TRBJ1-1, with D possibly TRBD1 on 6 matching bases. CDR1 is KGHSH and CDR2 is LQKENI in the germline V gene. V shed 3 bases and J shed 0 bases, with 11 bases lying between them. The CDR3 is 15 residues long.

The V call is TRBV5-1, the J call TRBJ2-3; maybe TRBD2 (6 bases). Germline values: CDR1 SGHRS, CDR2 YFSETQ. This CDR3 has 16 amino acids. V was shortened by 0 bases and J by 2 bases, with 13 bases between the two germline ends. The CDR3 bases are TGCGCCAGCAGCTTGGAGGCTAGCGTAAACACAGATACGCAGTATTTT. It codes for CASSLEASVNTDTQYF.

The J gene is TRBJ1-1, the V gene TRBV7-2; no firm D call. Trimming pared 6 bases from V and 8 bases from J, leaving 13 bases between. The length of the CDR3 is 12 residues. Looked up from germline, CDR1 is SGHTA and CDR2 is FQGNSA. CDR3 DNA sequence: TGTGCCAGCAGACGGAGGGAGAACGAAGCTTTCTTT. Protein: CASRRRENEAFF.

V gene TRBV5-1 combines with J gene TRBJ2-5; 13 bases are shared with TRBD2. Germline CDR1 is SGHRS and CDR2 is YFSETQ. V gave up 1 base and J gave up 5 bases; unmatched junction bases: 2. The CDR3 is 15 amino acids. The CDR3 sequence: CASSLLGLAGETQYF. The CDR3 nucleotides read TGCGCCAGCAGCTTGTTGGGACTAGCGGGGGAGACCCAGTACTTC. Together with reference TRBV5-1 and TRBJ2-5, the CDR3 gives the full variable domain: KAGVTQTPRYLIKTRGQQVTLSCSPISGHRSVSWYQQTPGQGLQFLFEYFSETQRNKGNFPGRFSGRQFSNSRSEMNVSTLELGDSALYLCASSLLGLAGETQYFGPGTRLLVL.

The V and J genes are TRBV5-1 and TRBJ2-7, with D maybe TRBD1 (5 bases). Looked up from germline, CDR1 is SGHRS and CDR2 is YFSETQ. V lost 4 bases and J lost 4, with 9 bases in between. The CDR3 runs to 12 residues. This chain's CDR3 is CASSPGQYEQYF. The CDR3 coding sequence is TGCGCCAGCAGCCCAGGACAATACGAGCAGTACTTC.

This sequence joins TRBV2 and TRBJ2-7, with 7 bases identical to TRBD2. The CDR3 totals 13 residues. Trimming took 7 bases from V and 6 from J; bases not matched to a gene: 9. Germline loops: CDR1 SNHLY, CDR2 FYNNEI. The CDR3 region is CASTVGGSPEQYF. The CDR3 DNA reads TGTGCCAGCACGGTGGGCGGGAGCCCCGAGCAGTACTTC.

The rearrangement joins TRBV30 to TRBJ1-2; D unresolved. The CDR3 consists of 15 residues. Germline CDR1 GTSNPN, CDR2 SVGIG (reference sequence). V was trimmed by 0 bases and J by 4 bases, leaving 15 bases between them. The DNA of the CDR3 is TGTGCCTGGAGTGTACCCTCGGCGGGCCTCTATGGCTACACCTTC. Encoded protein: CAWSVPSAGLYGYTF.

To note about this clone: Other DNA sequences of this sample code for an identical CDR3. The rearrangement uses TRBV5-1 and TRBJ2-3; TRBD2 matches at 9 bases. Unmatched junction bases numbered 6, after V lost 4 bases and J lost 0 bases. CDR1 and CDR2 from the germline V gene are SGHRS and YFSETQ. The CDR3 is 16 amino acids. In DNA, the CDR3 is TGCGCCAGCAGCAAGACTAGCGGAACTAGCACAGATACGCAGTATTTT. It encodes CASSKTSGTSTDTQYF.

CDR3 in amino acids: CASSLTGTPRAGTF. CDR3 nucleotides: TGTGCCAGTAGCCTGACAGGGACGCCTCGGGCGGGCACCTTC. V usage is TRBV19 and J usage is TRBJ1-2; 7 bases map to TRBD1. Germline V gene lookup returns CDR1 LNHDA and CDR2 SQIVND (reference sequence). V lost 6 bases, J lost 13 bases, and 17 bases stayed unmatched. The CDR3 is 14 residues long.

A single count supports this clone. The chain links TRBV4-1 to TRBJ2-5; 7 bases are shared with TRBD2. In germline, CDR1 is MGHRA, CDR2 YSYEKL. The CDR3 covers 14 residues. V was clipped by 0 bases and J by 4 bases; unmatched bases: 2. CDR3 DNA sequence: TGCGCCAGCAGCCAAGATGGGGGGGGAGAGACCCAGTACTTC. Amino acid sequence: CASSQDGGGETQYF.

The chain has TRBV5-4 and TRBJ1-4; TRBD1 matches 7 bases. The CDR3 loop spans 16 amino acids. The trim removed 4 bases at V and 7 bases at J, leaving 13 bases unmatched. Germline lookup yields CDR1 SGHNT and CDR2 YYREEE (reference sequence). The CDR3 coding sequence is TGTGCCAGCAGCAGAGACAGGGAGGAGTATGGTGAAAAACTGTTTTTT. Its translation is CASSRDREEYGEKLFF.

V gene TRBV5-1 combines with J gene TRBJ2-1; 13 positions agree with TRBD2. The germline V gene has CDR1 SGHRS and CDR2 YFSETQ. The CDR3 sequence is 16 residues long. The junction had 10 bases not matched to a gene; V was cut back by 4 bases and J by 9 bases. The CDR3 nucleotides are TGCGCCAGCAGCGAACTAGCGGGAGGGGGCCTCGGTGAGCAGTTCTTC. Translation: CASSELAGGGLGEQFF. The complete variable domain, with remaining parts taken from reference TRBV5-1 and TRBJ2-1, reads KAGVTQTPRYLIKTRGQQVTLSCSPISGHRSVSWYQQTPGQGLQFLFEYFSETQRNKGNFPGRFSGRQFSNSRSEMNVSTLELGDSALYLCASSELAGGGLGEQFFGPGTRLTVL.

The rearrangement joins TRBV10-3 to TRBJ2-3, with a weak D call TRBD2 (6 bases). From germline, CDR1 is ENHRY and CDR2 SYGVKD. This CDR3 region has 15 residues. Trimming took 2 bases from V and 4 from J, leaving 13 bases between them. CDR3 loop: CAISELAQMADTQYF. Here the CDR3 DNA reads TGTGCCATCAGTGAGCTAGCGCAAATGGCAGATACGCAGTATTTT.

The chain has TRBV10-2 and TRBJ2-1, with TRBD2 matching over 8 bases. Germline V gene data show CDR1 as WSHSY and CDR2 as SAAADI. The ends lost 0 bases at V and 2 bases at J; junction bases unmatched: 3. The length of the CDR3 is 16 residues. In DNA, the CDR3 is TGCGCCAGCAGTGAGTCGGCTAGCGGGCCCTACAATGAGCAGTTCTTC. Its protein product is CASSESASGPYNEQFF.

V usage is TRBV29-1 and J usage is TRBJ1-3; a possible D gene is TRBD1 (5 bases). CDR1 SQVTM and CDR2 ANQGSEA come from the germline V gene. The CDR3 loop spans 13 amino acids. V was trimmed by 3 bases and J by 5 bases, leaving 11 bases between them. In DNA form, the CDR3 reads TGCAGCGTTGAGTCAGGGCGCCGAAACACCATATATTTT. Translated: CSVESGRRNTIYF.

Only a few counts were recorded for this clone. This sequence joins TRBV5-4 and TRBJ1-6; D perhaps matches TRBD1 (6 bases). The CDR3 is 18 amino acids. CDR1 and CDR2 from the germline V gene are SGHNT and YYREEE (reference sequence). V dropped 4 bases and J dropped 1 base, with 18 bases sitting between them. The CDR3 DNA sequence: TGTGCCAGCAGCGATGGACAGTGGGGTTTTTCCTATAATTCACCCCTCCACTTT. Amino acids: CASSDGQWGFSYNSPLHF. The complete variable domain, with remaining parts taken from reference TRBV5-4 and TRBJ1-6, reads ETGVTQSPTHLIKTRGQQVTLRCSSQSGHNTVSWYQQALGQGPQFIFQYYREEENGRGNFPPRFSGLQFPNYSSELNVNALELDDSALYLCASSDGQWGFSYNSPLHFGNGTRLTVT.